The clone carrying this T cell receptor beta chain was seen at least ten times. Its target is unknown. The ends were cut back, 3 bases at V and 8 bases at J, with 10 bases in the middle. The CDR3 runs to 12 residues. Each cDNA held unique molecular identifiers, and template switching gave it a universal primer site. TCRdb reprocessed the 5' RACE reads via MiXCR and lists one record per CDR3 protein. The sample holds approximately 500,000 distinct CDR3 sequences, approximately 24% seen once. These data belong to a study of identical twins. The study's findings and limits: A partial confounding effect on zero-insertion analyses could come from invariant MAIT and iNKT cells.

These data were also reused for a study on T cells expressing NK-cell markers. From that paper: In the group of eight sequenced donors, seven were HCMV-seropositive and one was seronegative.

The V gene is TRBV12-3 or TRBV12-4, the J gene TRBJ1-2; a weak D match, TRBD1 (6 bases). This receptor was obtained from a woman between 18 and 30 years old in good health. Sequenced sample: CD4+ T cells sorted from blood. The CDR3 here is CASSFTRGGYTF. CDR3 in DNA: TGTGCCAGCAGTTTTACCAGGGGCGGCTACACCTTC.